This record covers a single TCR beta chain. What it binds is not known. TCRdb passed the 5' RACE reads through MiXCR, listing each CDR3 protein once. Of about 130,000 distinct CDR3 sequences in the sample, less than 6.5% were seen once. The data were obtained in a study of T-cell memory formation after mild COVID-19. The CDR3 runs to 13 residues. The germline V and J ends were trimmed by 10 bases and 1 base, with 13 bases remaining between them. CDR1 and CDR2 from the germline V gene are MNHNY and SVGAGI (reference sequence). Study outcomes and limitations: The second-wave clones peaking on day 37 were not confirmed as SARS-CoV-2-specific. Cross-reactive memory seemingly joined, as some responding clones were found in pre-infection memory. Clones contracting over day 15 to 85 were CD4/CD8 balanced, with later expanders leaning CD4+. Clones which contracted sat mainly in CM and EM if CD4+, and in EMRA if CD8+.

Sequencing was done on a sample of PBMCs or a T cell subset sorted from them (not recorded which). J is TRBJ1-1 and V is TRBV6-6, with D perhaps TRBD1 (5 bases). This clonotype was sampled from an adult woman who had mild COVID-19 (a few samples of this study predate the infection). Cell type and time point are not known. The CDR3 DNA reads as TGTGCCACCCCCCGGGGACCGAACACTGAAGCTTTCTTT. Translated: CATPRGPNTEAFF.